Described below is a single T cell receptor beta chain sequence and its context. This table comes from immunoSEQ multiplex PCR, and its TCRdb copy is limited to in-frame clones, with some not included. The repertoire holds under 100,000 clones, with 88% as singletons. V lost 0 bases and J lost 4, with 9 bases in between. CDR1 is SGHAT and CDR2 is FQDESV in the germline V gene (reference sequence). The CDR3 sequence is 14 residues long. This sample is part of a study of control samples from healthy donors and cancer patients. Input material: blood. The clonotype originates from a woman in her seventies in good health. The chain has TRBV11-1 and TRBJ2-5, with D possibly TRBD2 on 5 matching bases. CDR3 nucleotide sequence: TGTGCCAGCAGCTTAGCGGGGAGAGGAGAGACCCAGTACTTC. As protein: CASSLAGRGETQYF.